The rows below give T cell receptor beta chains drawn from one sample of a study of lymphopenia after photon versus proton radiotherapy. Generated by immunoSEQ multiplex PCR, the TCRdb table keeps only in-frame clones and is missing some. This sample has roughly 32,000 clones, with 94% found just once. Sequenced here: peripheral blood, sampled from a patient treated with photon-based radiotherapy. The origin of the receptors is a woman in her forties or fifties with cholangiocarcinoma. The CDR3 runs from the conserved cysteine through the conserved F or W. The D gene is left open where the match is weak. The size of a clone is reported for some rows only, either as once, few or many, or as a class for expanded clones.

d_gene,abundance,j_gene,v_gene,CDR3nt,CDR3aa
-,-,TRBJ1-5,TRBV2,TGTGCCAGCAGATGGGGGGAAAGAAATCAGCCCCAGCATTTT,CASRWGERNQPQHF
TRBD2,-,TRBJ2-1,TRBV5-1,TGCGCCAGCAGCTATAGCGGGGACCCCTACAATGAGCAGTTCTTC,CASSYSGDPYNEQFF
-,-,TRBJ1-2,TRBV7-9,TGTGCCAGCAGCTTAGTTCTTTCGGTTGGCTACACCTTC,CASSLVLSVGYTF
-,once,TRBJ1-4,TRBV10-3,TGTGCCATCAGTGATGATGGGCTGCCTAATGAAAAACTGTTTTTT,CAISDDGLPNEKLFF
TRBD1,-,TRBJ1-4,TRBV6-6,TGTGCCAGCACCAGGGACAGGCTTAATGAAAAACTGTTTTTT,CASTRDRLNEKLFF
-,-,TRBJ2-7,TRBV19,TGTGCCAGTAGTATACAGGGTCTCACCTACGAGCAGTACTTC,CASSIQGLTYEQYF
-,-,TRBJ1-1,TRBV18,TGTGCCAGCTCACCCCAGTTGGGCACTGAAGCTTTCTTT,CASSPQLGTEAFF
TRBD1,-,TRBJ1-4,TRBV2,TGTGCCAGCAGTGGAACAGGGGCGTGGGAAAAACTGTTTTTT,CASSGTGAWEKLFF
-,-,TRBJ1-4,TRBV4-3,TGCGCCAGCAGCCAAGGACTCCAGGTGACTAATGAAAAACTGTTTTTT,CASSQGLQVTNEKLFF
TRBD1,-,TRBJ1-1,TRBV18,TGTGCCAGCTCCCGACAGGGGGCCCGGAACACTGAAGCTTTCTTT,CASSRQGARNTEAFF
-,-,TRBJ1-2,TRBV27,TGTGCCAGCACCCCAGACACCCGGCGGGACTATGGCTACACCTTC,CASTPDTRRDYGYTF
TRBD1,-,TRBJ1-1,TRBV28,TGTGCCAGCAGTTTTAGGGACAGGGTCACTGAAGCTTTCTTT,CASSFRDRVTEAFF
TRBD2,-,TRBJ2-1,TRBV7-2,TGTGCCAGCAGTCCGACTAGCCGGTGGCAGTTCTTC,CASSPTSRWQFF
TRBD2,-,TRBJ2-5,TRBV6-1,TGTGCCAGCAATCTAGCGGGGGTAGAGACCCAGTACTTC,CASNLAGVETQYF
-,-,TRBJ1-4,TRBV5-1,TGCGCCAGCAGCTCCACTTCAACTAATGAAAAACTGTTTTTT,CASSSTSTNEKLFF
-,-,TRBJ1-6,TRBV10-1,TGCGCCAGCAGTGGGCGGGCGGATAATTCACCCCTCCACTTT,CASSGRADNSPLHF
TRBD2,-,TRBJ2-3,TRBV2,TGTGCCAGCAGGGGAGGGGTCACAGATACGCAGTATTTT,CASRGGVTDTQYF
TRBD1,-,TRBJ1-1,TRBV30,TGTGCCTGGACCGGTGGGACAGGCATGAACACTGAAGCTTTCTTT,CAWTGGTGMNTEAFF
-,-,TRBJ2-1,TRBV27,TGTGCCAGCGCGACAGGCGGGAATGAGCAGTTCTTC,CASATGGNEQFF
-,-,TRBJ2-7,TRBV7-9,TGTGCCAGCAGGAAAATCCAGGGGCCTTCCGGGGTCAGCTACGAGCAGTACTTC,CASRKIQGPSGVSYEQYF
TRBD1,-,TRBJ2-7,TRBV7-8,TGTGCCAGCAGCCCGAGACAGGGATCCTACGAGCAGTACTTC,CASSPRQGSYEQYF
-,-,TRBJ2-1,TRBV6-5,TGTGCCAGCAGAGGGACCGATGCGCCCGGAGGTGAGCAGTTCTTC,CASRGTDAPGGEQFF
-,once,TRBJ2-6,TRBV4-3,TGCGCCAGCAGCCAAGAGGCTAGCACGAGCTCTGGGGCCAACGTCCTGACTTTC,CASSQEASTSSGANVLTF
TRBD1,-,TRBJ2-3,TRBV2,TGTGCCAGCAGGAACAGGGGGGTGTCAGATACGCAGTATTTT,CASRNRGVSDTQYF
TRBD2,-,TRBJ2-1,TRBV7-2,TGTGCCAGCAGCGCCGGACTAGCGGGGATAAATGAGCAGTTCTTC,CASSAGLAGINEQFF
TRBD1,-,TRBJ2-5,TRBV7-2,TGTGCCAGCAGCTTATGGAAGGGGGCTGGAGAGACCCAGTACTTC,CASSLWKGAGETQYF
-,-,TRBJ1-1,TRBV2,TGTGCCAGCAGTGAACAGGGGCAGGGTCTCACTGAAGCTTTCTTT,CASSEQGQGLTEAFF
-,-,TRBJ1-1,TRBV5-6,TGTGCCAGCACCCCCGGGGGGCAATCCCCGACTGAAGCTTTCTTT,CASTPGGQSPTEAFF
-,-,TRBJ1-2,TRBV7-9,TGTGCCAGCAGCTTAGTAGGTACCTATGGCTACACCTTC,CASSLVGTYGYTF
TRBD1,-,TRBJ2-3,TRBV4-3,TGCGCCAGCAGCCAAGCGGGGTGTAGAGGGGGCTGCACAGATACGCAGTATTTT,CASSQAGCRGGCTDTQYF
TRBD1,-,TRBJ1-3,TRBV7-9,TGTGCCAGCAGCTCCGATTGGGACAGGAACTCTGGAAACACCATATATTTT,CASSSDWDRNSGNTIYF
-,-,TRBJ1-1,TRBV7-2,TGTGCCAGCAGCTTAGGTACTTACACTGAAGCTTTCTTT,CASSLGTYTEAFF
-,-,TRBJ2-7,TRBV6-5,TGTGCCAGTCTCAGGGGTTTGGGTTACGAGCAGTACTTC,CASLRGLGYEQYF
-,few,TRBJ1-5,TRBV2,TGTGCCAGCAGTGGAGACGGGAACAATCAGCCCCAGCATTTT,CASSGDGNNQPQHF
-,-,TRBJ1-5,TRBV7-2,TGTGCCAGCAGGCGAGACGTCCAACAGCCCCAGCATTTT,CASRRDVQQPQHF
-,-,TRBJ2-2,TRBV7-9,TGTGCCAGCAGCTTACGGAGCACCGGGGAGCTGTTTTTT,CASSLRSTGELFF
TRBD2,-,TRBJ2-3,TRBV4-3,TGCGCCAGCAGTCCCGCCCAGCGGGGGCCCGATACGCAGTATTTT,CASSPAQRGPDTQYF
TRBD1,few,TRBJ1-2,TRBV10-3,TGTGCCACCGCGTTAGGGGGCCTCTATGGCTACACCTTC,CATALGGLYGYTF
TRBD2,-,TRBJ2-5,TRBV13,TGTGCCAGCAGCTTGGTTCTAGCGGCCCCGACTCGCCAGTACTTC,CASSLVLAAPTRQYF
-,-,TRBJ1-2,TRBV19,TGTGCCAGTAGTATTTCTTCCCGCTATGGCTACACCTTC,CASSISSRYGYTF
-,-,TRBJ2-7,TRBV15,TGTGCCACCAGCAGGGGGGGGGCCACGAGTGAGCAGTACTTC,CATSRGGATSEQYF
-,-,TRBJ1-5,TRBV30,TGTGCCTGGAGTGTATATAGTGGGAGCCAGCCCCAGCATTTT,CAWSVYSGSQPQHF
-,-,TRBJ1-4,TRBV5-8,TGTGCCAGCAGTGTTGGGCTGACGAATGAAAAACTGTTTTTT,CASSVGLTNEKLFF
-,once,TRBJ1-5,TRBV28,TGTGCCAGCAGGCCCGGACGGATCAGCAATCAGCCCCAGCATTTT,CASRPGRISNQPQHF
-,-,TRBJ2-1,TRBV11-2,TGTGCCAGCAGCTCTGGGGGGGGACAGCCGTTCTTC,CASSSGGGQPFF
-,-,TRBJ1-1,TRBV30,TGTGCCTGGAGTGTCATGAACACTGAAGCTTTCTTT,CAWSVMNTEAFF
-,-,TRBJ1-5,TRBV2,TGTGCCAGCAGTCCCCGATTCTCCAGGGGATATAGCAATCAGCCCCAGCATTTT,CASSPRFSRGYSNQPQHF
-,-,TRBJ2-3,TRBV7-2,TGTGCCAGCAGCCACGGGATAGATACGCAGTATTTT,CASSHGIDTQYF
-,-,TRBJ1-1,TRBV2,TGTGCCAGCAGGGAACAGGGGAACACTGAAGCTTTCTTT,CASREQGNTEAFF
-,-,TRBJ1-4,TRBV10-3,TGTGCCATCAGTGAGTCGTTGGGTGCTAATGAAAAACTGTTTTTT,CAISESLGANEKLFF
-,-,TRBJ1-2,TRBV6-4,TGTGCCAGCAGTGACAGGAGCGGTGGCTACACCTTC,CASSDRSGGYTF
-,-,TRBJ2-3,TRBV9,TGTGCCAGCAGCGTAGGGGGGCCGATCACAGATACGCAGTATTTT,CASSVGGPITDTQYF
TRBD1,-,TRBJ1-1,TRBV27,TGTGCCAGCATGTGGGAGGGGGCGGGCACTGAAGCTTTCTTT,CASMWEGAGTEAFF
-,-,TRBJ1-2,TRBV5-6,TGTGCCAGCAGCCAACAGGGTAACTATGGCTACACCTTC,CASSQQGNYGYTF
-,-,TRBJ1-2,TRBV5-1,TGCGCCAGCAGCGGAGCCGCGGGGGCACTTGACTATGGCTACACCTTC,CASSGAAGALDYGYTF
-,-,TRBJ2-1,TRBV7-9,TGTGCCAGCAGCTTACTCAATTACAGGGAAATCTCCTACAATGAGCAGTTCTTC,CASSLLNYREISYNEQFF
-,once,TRBJ1-3,TRBV30,TGTGCCTGGAGTGTACGGCGTAACACCATATATTTT,CAWSVRRNTIYF
-,-,TRBJ2-1,TRBV18,TGTGCCAGCTCATCACGATCGGATGGGCGAGGTGAGCAGTTCTTC,CASSSRSDGRGEQFF
-,-,TRBJ2-3,TRBV2,TGTGCCAGCAGTGAAGGGCGTTTGATTGGGGATACGCAGTATTTT,CASSEGRLIGDTQYF
-,-,TRBJ1-1,TRBV6-5,TGTGCCAGCAGTTACCTCCAGAACACTGAAGCTTTCTTT,CASSYLQNTEAFF